A single sample gave rise to the 25 T cell receptor beta chains below, sequenced in a study of radiotherapy plus CTLA-4 blockade in lung cancer. Sequencing was performed with immunoSEQ multiplex PCR; in TCRdb, only in-frame clones are kept and a portion is missing. The repertoire consists of roughly 50,000 clones, with about 88% occurring once and the leading ten covering 6.5% to 9%. Here the sequenced sample was peripheral blood, taken from a patient treated with radiotherapy plus ipilimumab. These receptors were collected from a human donor with non-small cell lung cancer whose response to radiotherapy plus ipilimumab could not be evaluated.

Only one count was recorded for this clone. The J gene is TRBJ1-2, the V gene TRBV29-1; possible D gene TRBD1, 6 bases. CDR3 size: 13 residues. V dropped 4 bases and J dropped 8 bases, with 17 bases sitting between them. Germline lookup yields CDR1 SQVTM and CDR2 ANQGSEA. The CDR3 region is CSVVEAGVRGYTF. The DNA for the CDR3 is TGCAGCGTTGTCGAAGCAGGGGTCAGAGGCTACACCTTC.

The V and J genes are TRBV19 and TRBJ1-5; the match to TRBD1 covers 7 bases. CDR3 length: 18 amino acids. Per the germline V gene, CDR1 is LNHDA and CDR2 is SQIVND (reference sequence). V was pared by 4 bases and J by 0 bases, with 12 bases of the junction left unmatched. The CDR3 DNA reads as TGTGCCAGTAGTACCCAGACAGGGCTTCACTATAGCAATCAGCCCCAGCATTTT. Protein: CASSTQTGLHYSNQPQHF. Filled out from reference TRBV19 and TRBJ1-5, the complete variable domain reads DGGITQSPKYLFRKEGQNVTLSCEQNLNHDAMYWYRQDPGQGLRLIYYSQIVNDFQKGDIAEGYSVSREKKESFPLTVTSAQKNPTAFYLCASSTQTGLHYSNQPQHFGDGTRLSIL.

CDR3 in DNA: TGTGCCAGTAGTATCGGTGCCGGGGGTAGCAATCAGCCCCAGCATTTT. Its translation is CASSIGAGGSNQPQHF. The chain uses TRBV19 and TRBJ1-5, with D maybe TRBD1 (5 bases). This CDR3 has 16 residues. In germline, CDR1 is LNHDA, CDR2 SQIVND (reference sequence). V lost 3 bases, J lost 0 bases, and 12 bases lay in between.

This chain joins TRBV28 and TRBJ2-5; TRBD2 matches at 10 bases. The J call could be wrong; TRBJ2-7 is a better fit for the DNA end. Germline V gives CDR1 MDHEN, CDR2 SYDVKM. CDR3 size: 15 residues. The CDR3 here is CASSLIVSGRYEQYF. As DNA, the CDR3 is TGTGCCAGCAGTTTAATCGTTAGCGGGAGGTACGAGCAGTACTTC.

J is TRBJ2-7 and V is TRBV29-1; D gene unclear. Trimming removed 6 bases from V and 4 bases from J, with 10 bases in between. The CDR3 runs to 11 residues. Germline V CDR1 and CDR2: SQVTM, ANQGSEA. CDR3 sequence reads: CSVERNYEQYF. The CDR3 nucleotides are TGCAGCGTCGAGAGGAATTACGAGCAGTACTTC.

This clone was recorded once. The chain carries TRBV7-2 and TRBJ2-7; D may be TRBD1 (6 bases). CDR1 and CDR2 from the germline V gene are SGHTA and FQGNSA. The CDR3 is 15 amino acids. Trimming removed 4 bases at V and 2 bases at J, with 15 bases between. The CDR3 DNA reads TGTGCCAGCAGCTCTATGGGGGCGAAACCCTACGAGCAGTACTTC. It encodes CASSSMGAKPYEQYF.

The J gene is TRBJ2-2, the V gene TRBV5-4; TRBD1 agrees at 8 bases. Trimming cost V 4 bases and J 5 bases; bases outside gene matches: 7. The CDR3 spans 15 residues. CDR1 is SGHNT and CDR2 is YYREEE in the germline V gene (reference sequence). The CDR3 DNA follows: TGTGCCAGCAGCCTCTGGACAGGGCGAACCGGGGAGCTGTTTTTT. Its translation: CASSLWTGRTGELFF.

The CDR3 sequence: CASCGGSEETQYF. The CDR3 DNA sequence: TGTGCCAGCTGTGGCGGGAGTGAAGAGACCCAGTACTTC. V gene TRBV6-1 combines with J gene TRBJ2-5; the match to TRBD2 covers 7 bases. This CDR3 is 13 amino acids long. Per germline, CDR1 MNHNS and CDR2 SASEGT. Unmatched junction bases numbered 6, after V lost 8 bases and J lost 3 bases.

V gene TRBV6-5 combines with J gene TRBJ2-7; TRBD1 might be the D (5 bases). The CDR3 spans 15 residues. The germline V gene encodes CDR1 MNHEY and CDR2 SVGAGI. V lost 5 bases to trimming and J lost 1 base, with 15 bases between them. In DNA form, the CDR3 reads TGTGCCAGCAGTCCTTTTCTGGGGCTTTCCTACGAGCAGTACTTC. The encoded protein is CASSPFLGLSYEQYF.

This clone was detected once. This chain connects TRBV6-1 to TRBJ1-4, with D unclear. The germline V gene encodes CDR1 MNHNS and CDR2 SASEGT. CDR3 length: 13 residues. V lost 6 bases to trimming and J lost 7 bases, with 12 bases between them. CDR3 protein: CASSAGSSEKLFF. CDR3 in DNA: TGTGCCAGCAGCGCTGGGAGCAGTGAAAAACTGTTTTTT.

The chain combines TRBV6-1 with TRBJ1-1; TRBD1 matches 8 bases. Trimming cost V 4 bases and J 2 bases; bases outside gene matches: 3. The CDR3 length is 14 residues. Germline V gene lookup returns CDR1 MNHNS and CDR2 SASEGT. The chain's CDR3 is CASSVGQGNTEAFF. CDR3 sequence (DNA): TGTGCCAGCAGTGTAGGACAGGGTAACACTGAAGCTTTCTTT.

The chain couples TRBV5-1 to TRBJ1-4, with 7 bases that match TRBD1. This CDR3 comprises 15 residues. Germline CDR1 reads SGHRS; CDR2 reads YFSETQ. V trimming: 0 bases; J trimming: 4 bases; junction bases outside the gene matches: 3. The CDR3 DNA reads as TGCGCCAGCAGCTTGGGGACAGGATTTAATGAAAAACTGTTTTTT. Translating it yields CASSLGTGFNEKLFF. Complete variable domain (other parts from reference TRBV5-1 and TRBJ1-4): KAGVTQTPRYLIKTRGQQVTLSCSPISGHRSVSWYQQTPGQGLQFLFEYFSETQRNKGNFPGRFSGRQFSNSRSEMNVSTLELGDSALYLCASSLGTGFNEKLFFGSGTQLSVL.

The chain couples TRBV21-1 to TRBJ2-1; the DNA was not used to check the table's D call, TRBD2. TRBV21-1 is deemed a pseudogene. There are 16 residues in the CDR3. CDR3 residues: CASSKGLAGVRNEQFF. CDR3 DNA sequence: TGTGCCAGCAGCAAAGGACTAGCGGGAGTACGGAATGAGCAGTTCTTC.

This clone was picked up one time. The chain joins TRBV10-3 to TRBJ1-1; 9 nucleotides line up with TRBD1. With 6 bases clipped from V and 0 bases from J, the junction kept 11 bases outside the gene matches. The CDR3 totals 17 residues. Germline-derived CDR1 and CDR2 are ENHRY and SYGVKD. As DNA, the CDR3 is TGTGCCATCAGCACCCGGGACAGGGATCTCATGAACACTGAAGCTTTCTTT. Amino acids: CAISTRDRDLMNTEAFF.

The chain links TRBV5-1 to TRBJ2-2, with 7 bases lining up with TRBD2. V dropped 0 bases and J dropped 3; count of bases not matched to a gene: 2. CDR1 and CDR2 from the germline V gene are SGHRS and YFSETQ. CDR3 size: 15 residues. The CDR3 DNA is TGCGCCAGCAGCTTGGATGGGGGGGACACCGGGGAGCTGTTTTTT. Translating gives CASSLDGGDTGELFF. Full variable domain (rest looked up from reference TRBV5-1 and TRBJ2-2): KAGVTQTPRYLIKTRGQQVTLSCSPISGHRSVSWYQQTPGQGLQFLFEYFSETQRNKGNFPGRFSGRQFSNSRSEMNVSTLELGDSALYLCASSLDGGDTGELFFGEGSRLTVL.

The V and J genes are TRBV18 and TRBJ1-5; D may be TRBD1 (6 bases). V was shortened by 3 bases and J by 4 bases, with 10 bases between the two germline ends. The CDR3 has 14 residues. CDR1 is KGHSH, CDR2 LQKENI, per germline. The CDR3: CASSPDRSNQPQHF. In DNA form, the CDR3 reads TGTGCCAGCTCACCCGACAGGAGTAATCAGCCCCAGCATTTT.

The rearrangement links TRBV7-9 to TRBJ2-5, with 9 bases that match TRBD2. The V segment lost 7 bases and the J segment 7 bases; nucleotides outside the gene matches: 16. Looked up from germline, CDR1 is SEHNR and CDR2 is FQNEAQ (reference sequence). CDR3 length: 16 amino acids. Written as DNA, the CDR3 is TGTGCCAGCACCGCTTCGGGAGCGGGAGGTTCAGTGACCCAGTACTTC. It specifies CASTASGAGGSVTQYF.

The J gene is TRBJ2-2, the V gene TRBV5-5; TRBD2 is a possible D gene (6 bases). Trimming left V 0 bases short and J 6 bases short, with 9 bases between. CDR3 length: 14 amino acids. Per the germline V gene, CDR1 is SGHKS and CDR2 is YYEKEE (reference sequence). CDR3 loop: CASSLAGSPGELFF. The CDR3 DNA reads TGTGCCAGCAGCTTGGCCGGGAGTCCCGGGGAGCTGTTTTTT.

This clone showed up just a few times. CDR3 nucleotide sequence: TGCAGCGTTGAGACTAGCGGGAGGGCCTCCGAGCAGTACTTC. It translates to CSVETSGRASEQYF. The rearrangement uses TRBV29-1 and TRBJ2-7; 14 nucleotides match TRBD2. The trim removed 3 bases at V and 6 bases at J, leaving 4 bases unmatched. The CDR3 covers 14 residues. Germline CDR1 reads SQVTM; CDR2 reads ANQGSEA.

V and J are TRBV29-1 and TRBJ2-2, with D possibly TRBD2 on 6 matching bases. Germline-derived CDR1 and CDR2 are SQVTM and ANQGSEA. V dropped 7 bases and J dropped 2 bases, with 20 bases sitting between them. The CDR3 is made up of 16 amino acids. The CDR3, as DNA: TGCAGCGAGACTAGGACACCCACTACCAACACCGGGGAGCTGTTTTTT. Translation: CSETRTPTTNTGELFF.

This clone was seen a few times. This chain uses TRBV19 with TRBJ2-7; 9 bases align to TRBD1. CDR1 and CDR2 (germline): LNHDA, SQIVND (reference sequence). V was pared by 8 bases and J by 5 bases, with 4 bases of the junction left unmatched. The CDR3 consists of 12 residues. The CDR3 loop is CASGDRAHEQYF. CDR3 nucleotide sequence: TGTGCCAGTGGGGACAGGGCCCACGAGCAGTACTTC.

V is TRBV5-1 and J is TRBJ2-7, with 8 bases that match TRBD1. CDR1 SGHRS and CDR2 YFSETQ come from the germline V gene. The trim removed 0 bases at V and 6 bases at J, leaving 5 bases unmatched. There are 14 residues in the CDR3. The CDR3 nucleotides are TGCGCCAGCAGCTTGGGTCAGGGGGCGAGCGAGCAGTACTTC. Translating gives CASSLGQGASEQYF.

The rearrangement uses TRBV29-1 and TRBJ2-7; perhaps TRBD1 as D (5 bases). CDR1 SQVTM and CDR2 ANQGSEA come from the germline V gene. V lost 1 base, J lost 5 bases, and 18 bases lay in between. The CDR3 runs to 15 residues. CDR3 nucleotide sequence: TGCAGCGTTGAAGCCCGTGGGGCAGGGTTAAACGAGCAGTACTTC. Its protein product is CSVEARGAGLNEQYF.

The gene calls are TRBV27 and TRBJ1-5, with D maybe TRBD1 (5 bases). Germline values: CDR1 MNHEY, CDR2 SMNVEV (reference sequence). CDR3 size: 16 residues. V lost 2 bases, J lost 2 bases, and 13 bases lay in between. In nucleotides, the CDR3 is TGTGCCAGCAGTTTACGAGGGGAGGGAGGCAATCAGCCCCAGCATTTT. Its translation is CASSLRGEGGNQPQHF.

By its share, this clone is medium-sized (0.01 to 0.1%). The V call is TRBV6-7, the J call TRBJ1-2, with TRBD1 as a possible D gene (5 bases). TRBV6-7 is an ORF, and what it does is uncertain. The CDR3 has 13 residues. V lost 1 base, J lost 5 bases, and 8 bases lay in between. The CDR3 region has the DNA TGTGCCAGCAGTTACTTCAGGGAATATGGCTACACCTTC. Amino acid sequence: CASSYFREYGYTF.